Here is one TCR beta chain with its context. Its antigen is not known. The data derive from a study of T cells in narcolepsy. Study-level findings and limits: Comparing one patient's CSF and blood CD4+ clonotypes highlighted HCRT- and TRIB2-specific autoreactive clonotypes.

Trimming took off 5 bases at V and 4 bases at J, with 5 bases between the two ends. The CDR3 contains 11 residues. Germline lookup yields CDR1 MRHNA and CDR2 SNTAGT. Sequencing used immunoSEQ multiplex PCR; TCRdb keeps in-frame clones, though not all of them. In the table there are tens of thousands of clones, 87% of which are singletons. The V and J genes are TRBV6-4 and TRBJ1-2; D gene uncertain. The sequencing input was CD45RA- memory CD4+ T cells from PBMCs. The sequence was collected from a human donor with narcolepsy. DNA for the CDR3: TGTGCCAGCAGTCTCTGCTATGGCTACACCTTC. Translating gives CASSLCYGYTF.